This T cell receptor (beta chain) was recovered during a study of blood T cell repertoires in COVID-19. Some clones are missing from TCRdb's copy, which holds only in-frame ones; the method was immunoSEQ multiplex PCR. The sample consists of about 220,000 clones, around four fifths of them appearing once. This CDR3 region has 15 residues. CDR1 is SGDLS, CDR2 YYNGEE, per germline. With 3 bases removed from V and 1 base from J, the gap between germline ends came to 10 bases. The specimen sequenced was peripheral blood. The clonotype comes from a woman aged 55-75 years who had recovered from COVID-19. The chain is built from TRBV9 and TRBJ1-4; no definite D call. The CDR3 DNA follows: TGTGCCAGCAGCGCTGTCGGGATAACTAATGAAAAACTGTTTTTT. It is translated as CASSAVGITNEKLFF.